The count of the clone carrying this TCR beta chain is one. This sample stems from a study of blood T cell repertoires in COVID-19. As for the study in general: COVID-19 samples from acute and convalescent phases originated in the United States, Italy and Spain. From T cells, B-cell-depleted T cells, or PBMCs came the material, which was cDNA or gDNA.

The V and J ends lost 0 bases and 5 bases respectively, with 14 bases between them. The CDR3 is made up of 15 amino acids. Germline values: CDR1 LGHNA, CDR2 YSLEER. In the authors' methods: For nucleated cells, counts were estimated from reference gene primer amplification. The protocol was immunoSEQ multiplex PCR, while the TCRdb copy is restricted to in-frame clones and leaves out a portion. The V and J calls and clone size come from that table; D and trimming were worked out from the DNA. The table records 50,000 to 65,000 clones, 88% of them present only once. The V call is TRBV4-3, the J call TRBJ2-7, with D possibly TRBD1 on 6 matching bases. The TCR comes from a man aged 45 to 65 with active COVID-19. Sequencing was done on a sample of peripheral blood. The CDR3 loop reads CASSQDLSRTDEQYF. DNA for the CDR3: TGCGCCAGCAGCCAAGATCTGTCGCGGACAGACGAGCAGTACTTC.